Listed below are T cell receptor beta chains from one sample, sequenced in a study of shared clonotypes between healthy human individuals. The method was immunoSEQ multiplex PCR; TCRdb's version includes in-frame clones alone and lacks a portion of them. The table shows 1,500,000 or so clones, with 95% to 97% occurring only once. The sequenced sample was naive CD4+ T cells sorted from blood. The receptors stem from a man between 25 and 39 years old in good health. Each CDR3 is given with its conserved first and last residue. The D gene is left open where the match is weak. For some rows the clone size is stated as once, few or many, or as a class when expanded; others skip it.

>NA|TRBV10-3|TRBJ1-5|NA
CAISDSTVNQPQHF
TGTGCCATCAGTGATAGTACAGTTAATCAGCCCCAGCATTTT
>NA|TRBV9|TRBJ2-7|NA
CASSVAGHRHLDEQYF
TGTGCCAGCAGCGTAGCAGGGCACCGCCATCTGGACGAGCAGTACTTC
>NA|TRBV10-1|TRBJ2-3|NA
CASTRERGTSTDTQYF
TGCGCCAGCACGAGAGAACGGGGAACGAGCACAGATACGCAGTATTTT
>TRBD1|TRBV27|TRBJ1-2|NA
CASSGTGGYGYTF
TGTGCCAGCAGTGGGACAGGCGGCTATGGCTACACCTTC
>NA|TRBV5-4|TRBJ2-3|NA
CASSLSVGSGRSTDTQYF
TGTGCCAGCAGCTTGTCGGTAGGAAGCGGGCGTAGCACAGATACGCAGTATTTT
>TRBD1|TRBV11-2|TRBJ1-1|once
CASSSRTGDNTEAFF
TGTGCCAGCAGCTCTAGGACAGGGGATAACACTGAAGCTTTCTTT
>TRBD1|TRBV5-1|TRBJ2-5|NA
CASSLAGTGSIRQTQYF
TGCGCCAGCAGCTTGGCTGGGACAGGGAGTATTCGGCAGACCCAGTACTTC
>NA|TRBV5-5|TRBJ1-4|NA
CASRRREGFGEKLFF
TGTGCCAGCAGAAGAAGGGAGGGGTTTGGTGAAAAACTGTTTTTT
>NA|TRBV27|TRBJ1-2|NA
CASKGSGGYGYTF
TGTGCCAGCAAGGGGTCAGGAGGTTATGGCTACACCTTC
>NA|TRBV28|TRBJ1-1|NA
CASSFRILNTEAFF
TGTGCCAGCAGTTTTAGGATCCTAAACACTGAAGCTTTCTTT
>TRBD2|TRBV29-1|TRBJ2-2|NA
CSVYLLAVNTGELFF
TGCAGCGTTTACCTTCTAGCGGTTAACACCGGGGAGCTGTTTTTT
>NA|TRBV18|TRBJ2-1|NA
CASSRMVGGSYNEQFF
TGTGCCAGCTCACGGATGGTCGGAGGCTCCTACAATGAGCAGTTCTTC
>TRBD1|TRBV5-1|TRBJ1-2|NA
CASSWRTGESYGYTF
TGCGCCAGCAGCTGGAGGACAGGGGAAAGCTATGGCTACACCTTC
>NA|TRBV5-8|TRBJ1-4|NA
CASSLARGPRGEKLFF
TGTGCCAGCAGCTTGGCGCGGGGGCCCCGAGGTGAAAAACTGTTTTTT
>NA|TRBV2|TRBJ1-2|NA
CASSEAPRYGYTF
TGTGCCAGCAGTGAAGCCCCACGATATGGCTACACCTTC
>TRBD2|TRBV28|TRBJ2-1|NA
CASSLSGLAGGDEQFF
TGTGCCAGCAGTTTATCGGGACTAGCGGGAGGGGATGAGCAGTTCTTC
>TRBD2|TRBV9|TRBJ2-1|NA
CASSVAGGPGNEQFF
TGTGCCAGCAGCGTGGCGGGAGGGCCCGGTAATGAGCAGTTCTTC
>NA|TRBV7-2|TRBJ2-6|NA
CASSLEYRVAGANVLTF
TGTGCCAGCAGCTTAGAATACCGGGTGGCTGGGGCCAACGTCCTGACTTTC
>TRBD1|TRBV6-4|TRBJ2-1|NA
CASSLQGAGHNEQFF
TGTGCCAGCAGTCTCCAGGGGGCTGGCCACAATGAGCAGTTCTTC
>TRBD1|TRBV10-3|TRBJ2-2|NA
CAISGQGRMDTGELFF
TGTGCCATCAGTGGACAGGGGAGGATGGACACCGGGGAGCTGTTTTTT
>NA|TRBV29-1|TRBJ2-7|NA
CSVDTGYEQYF
TGCAGCGTTGATACAGGCTACGAGCAGTACTTC
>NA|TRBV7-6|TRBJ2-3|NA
CASSFVADTQYF
TGTGCCAGCAGCTTTGTTGCAGATACGCAGTATTTT
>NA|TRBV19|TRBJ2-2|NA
CASSTKDWSIGELFF
TGTGCCAGTAGTACTAAGGACTGGTCAATTGGGGAGCTGTTTTTT
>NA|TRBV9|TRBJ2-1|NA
CASSVATGGGSANPGSYNEQFF
TGTGCCAGCAGCGTAGCTACGGGTGGGGGTAGCGCAAATCCGGGCTCCTACAATGAGCAGTTCTTC
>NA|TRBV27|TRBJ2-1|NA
CASSLLSAGTFNEQFF
TGTGCCAGCAGTTTACTAAGTGCCGGGACTTTCAATGAGCAGTTCTTC
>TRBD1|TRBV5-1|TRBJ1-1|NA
CASSLGSTGCTEAFF
TGCGCCAGCAGCTTGGGATCGACAGGGTGCACTGAAGCTTTCTTT
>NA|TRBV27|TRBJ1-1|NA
CASSPLDGITAFF
TGTGCCAGCAGTCCCCTCGATGGCATTACGGCTTTCTTT
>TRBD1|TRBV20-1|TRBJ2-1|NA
CSATGGDEQFF
TGCAGTGCCACAGGGGGCGATGAGCAGTTCTTC
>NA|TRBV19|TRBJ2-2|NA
CASSTKRAAGELFF
TGTGCCAGTAGTACTAAAAGGGCGGCCGGGGAGCTGTTTTTT
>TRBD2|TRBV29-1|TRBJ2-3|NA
CSVGGATRDTQYF
TGCAGCGTCGGGGGGGCGACGAGGGATACGCAGTATTTT
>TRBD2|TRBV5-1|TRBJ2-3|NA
CASSLGSGRAQSQYF
TGCGCCAGCAGCTTGGGAAGCGGGAGGGCCCAAAGCCAATATTTT
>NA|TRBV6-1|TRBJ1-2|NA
CASREPTYGYTF
TGTGCCAGCAGGGAGCCCACCTATGGCTACACCTTC